This passage covers 17 T cell receptor beta chains from one sample sequenced in a study of T cells in narcolepsy. Only in-frame clones appear in the TCRdb table, and some are missing; sequencing was by immunoSEQ multiplex PCR. Of around 27,000 clones listed, 65% to 90% are singletons. Specimen: CD45RA- memory CD4+ T cells from PBMCs. The receptors shown here come from a human donor with narcolepsy.

The chain combines TRBV5-1 with TRBJ2-7, with TRBD1 as a possible D gene (6 bases). The CDR3 extends over 14 amino acids. V shed 6 bases and J shed 5 bases, with 18 bases lying between them. Germline V gene sequence: CDR1 SGHRS, CDR2 YFSETQ. For the CDR3, the DNA is TGCGCCAGCAACCCAACAGGGCAGTCCAACGAGCAGTACTTC. Protein sequence: CASNPTGQSNEQYF.

The gene calls are TRBV30 and TRBJ2-7; 8 nucleotides agree with TRBD1. The length of the CDR3 is 13 residues. The germline gives CDR1 GTSNPN, CDR2 SVGIG (reference sequence). Trimming at V came to 5 bases and at J to 3 bases, leaving 6 bases not matched to a gene. The CDR3, as DNA: TGTGCCTGGGCCCGACAGGGGATCTACGAGCAGTACTTC. Translating it yields CAWARQGIYEQYF.

The chain recombines TRBV4-2 with TRBJ2-1, with D unresolved. Germline V gene data show CDR1 as LGHNA and CDR2 as YNFKEQ. The CDR3 covers 15 residues. Trimming removed 1 base at V and 7 bases at J, with 14 bases between. In DNA, the CDR3 is TGTGCCAGCAGCCAAGCGGTGGGTGTGGGGAATGAGCAGTTCTTC. It specifies CASSQAVGVGNEQFF.

This chain connects TRBV23-1 to TRBJ2-6; D is unresolved. TRBV23-1 is labeled an ORF, and its function is uncertain. CDR3 length equals 19 residues. Trimming left V 0 bases short and J 0 bases short, with 15 bases between. The CDR3 region is CASSQSSVPLNSGANVLTF. CDR3 nucleotides: TGCGCCAGCAGTCAATCTTCGGTGCCATTAAACTCTGGGGCCAACGTCCTGACTTTC.

The CDR3 bases are TGCGCCAGCAGCTTGCTAGCGGGGAGCACAGATACGCAGTATTTT. Its translation: CASSLLAGSTDTQYF. The V and J genes are TRBV5-1 and TRBJ2-3, with 9 positions matching TRBD2. CDR3 length: 15 amino acids. CDR1 SGHRS and CDR2 YFSETQ come from the germline V gene. After removal of 1 base from V and 0 bases from J, the junction contained 0 bases not matched to a gene.

The chain carries TRBV7-7 and TRBJ2-7; D perhaps matches TRBD1 (6 bases). The length of the CDR3 is 15 residues. Per germline, CDR1 SSHAT and CDR2 FNYEAQ (reference sequence). CDR3 sequence (DNA): TGTGCTAGCGACTTTAGGTCGAACAGGGTCTGTGAGCAGTACTTC. Its protein product is CASDFRSNRVCEQYF.

The V gene is TRBV19, the J gene TRBJ1-1; D is unresolved. Germline-derived CDR1 and CDR2 are LNHDA and SQIVND (reference sequence). The germline V and J ends were trimmed by 3 bases and 0 bases, with 8 bases remaining between them. This CDR3 contains 14 residues. The CDR3 region is CASSIAFMNTEAFF. In DNA, the CDR3 is TGTGCCAGTAGTATCGCATTCATGAACACTGAAGCTTTCTTT.

On this clone: The identical CDR3 is also encoded by other nucleotide sequences in the sample. The V gene is TRBV27, the J gene TRBJ2-1; D remains ambiguous. V lost 6 bases and J 9 bases, leaving 21 bases between the germline ends. The CDR3 totals 15 residues. Germline V gene lookup returns CDR1 MNHEY and CDR2 SMNVEV (reference sequence). CDR3 nucleotide sequence: TGTGCCAGCAGCAGCCCCGGCTTAGCTGCGGCTGAGCAGTTCTTC. It codes for CASSSPGLAAAEQFF.

The V and J genes are TRBV5-1 and TRBJ2-7, with TRBD1 identical over 9 bases. The CDR3 sequence is 14 residues long. V trimming: 4 bases; J trimming: 3 bases; junction bases outside the gene matches: 5. Per the germline V gene, CDR1 is SGHRS and CDR2 is YFSETQ. In nucleotides, the CDR3 is TGCGCCAGCAGCGGATCGGGACAGGGCTACGAGCAGTACTTC. This sequence encodes CASSGSGQGYEQYF. Full variable domain (missing parts from reference TRBV5-1 and TRBJ2-7): KAGVTQTPRYLIKTRGQQVTLSCSPISGHRSVSWYQQTPGQGLQFLFEYFSETQRNKGNFPGRFSGRQFSNSRSEMNVSTLELGDSALYLCASSGSGQGYEQYFGPGTRLTVT.

This chain connects TRBV19 to TRBJ1-4, with D hard to call. The CDR3 has 15 residues. In germline, CDR1 is LNHDA, CDR2 SQIVND (reference sequence). The V gene lost 8 bases and the J gene lost 7 bases, with 20 bases spanning the gap. DNA of the CDR3: TGTGCCAGTTCGCTATTTAGAGGAGCGACTGAAAAACTGTTTTTT. Encoded protein: CASSLFRGATEKLFF.

In regard to this clone: Other nucleotide sequences from this sample produce the same CDR3. V usage is TRBV30 and J usage is TRBJ2-5, with D unresolved. The CDR3 is 14 residues long. Germline V lookup: CDR1 GTSNPN, CDR2 SVGIG (reference sequence). V lost 2 bases to trimming and J lost 2 bases, with 12 bases between them. The CDR3 region is CAWSRGLGQETQYF. CDR3 in DNA: TGTGCCTGGAGTAGAGGATTGGGTCAAGAGACCCAGTACTTC.

The J gene is TRBJ1-6, the V gene TRBV30, with D unclear. V lost 0 bases to trimming and J lost 0 bases, with 6 bases between them. CDR1 is GTSNPN and CDR2 is SVGIG in the germline V gene (reference sequence). This CDR3 is built from 15 residues. DNA of the CDR3: TGTGCCTGGAGTGTAGGGCCCTCCTATAATTCACCCCTCCACTTT. Translation: CAWSVGPSYNSPLHF. Variable domain in full (rest from reference TRBV30 and TRBJ1-6): SQTIHQWPATLVQPVGSPLSLECTVEGTSNPNLYWYRQAAGRGLQLLFYSVGIGQISSEVPQNLSASRPQDRQFILSSKKLLLSDSGFYLCAWSVGPSYNSPLHFGNGTRLTVT.

The chain's CDR3 is CASSEGDRGHEQYF. CDR3 bases: TGTGCCAGCAGTGAGGGGGACAGGGGCCACGAGCAGTACTTC. This chain links TRBV2 with TRBJ2-7; 10 nucleotides match TRBD1. Trimming cost V 3 bases and J 5 bases; bases outside gene matches: 4. Germline values: CDR1 SNHLY, CDR2 FYNNEI. CDR3 size: 14 residues.

CDR3 sequence (DNA): TGTGCCAGCAGTTTTGAAGGGCCTCAGCCCCAGCATTTT. Translated: CASSFEGPQPQHF. The rearrangement links TRBV27 to TRBJ1-5, with no clear D. The V gene lost 3 bases and the J gene lost 6 bases, with 9 bases spanning the gap. Germline V CDR1 and CDR2: MNHEY, SMNVEV (reference sequence). This CDR3 is 13 amino acids long.

The chain recombines TRBV5-1 with TRBJ2-5, with 9 bases aligning to TRBD1. Germline values: CDR1 SGHRS, CDR2 YFSETQ. Losses at the gene ends were 4 bases for V and 5 bases for J; bases not matched to a gene: 6. This CDR3 is 14 amino acids long. In nucleotides, the CDR3 is TGCGCCAGCAGCCCAGGGACAGGGCTGGAGACCCAGTACTTC. Its protein product is CASSPGTGLETQYF.

CDR3: CAWSVYESSGNTIYF. The CDR3 DNA follows: TGTGCCTGGAGTGTTTATGAGAGCTCTGGAAACACCATATATTTT. The chain employs TRBV30 and TRBJ1-3; the D is unclear. V was shortened by 0 bases and J by 0 bases, with 9 bases between the two germline ends. The CDR3 covers 15 residues. Germline CDR1 reads GTSNPN; CDR2 reads SVGIG (reference sequence). Using reference TRBV30 and TRBJ1-3 for the parts outside the CDR3, the full variable domain is SQTIHQWPATLVQPVGSPLSLECTVEGTSNPNLYWYRQAAGRGLQLLFYSVGIGQISSEVPQNLSASRPQDRQFILSSKKLLLSDSGFYLCAWSVYESSGNTIYFGEGSWLTVV.

The chain has TRBV7-9 and TRBJ1-2; D gene ambiguous. V dropped 5 bases and J dropped 7 bases, with 14 bases sitting between them. The CDR3 sequence is 13 residues long. Looked up from germline, CDR1 is SEHNR and CDR2 is FQNEAQ (reference sequence). CDR3 nucleotide sequence: TGTGCCAGCAGCCGGCAGGACTGGGGTGGCTACACCTTC. Translating it yields CASSRQDWGGYTF.